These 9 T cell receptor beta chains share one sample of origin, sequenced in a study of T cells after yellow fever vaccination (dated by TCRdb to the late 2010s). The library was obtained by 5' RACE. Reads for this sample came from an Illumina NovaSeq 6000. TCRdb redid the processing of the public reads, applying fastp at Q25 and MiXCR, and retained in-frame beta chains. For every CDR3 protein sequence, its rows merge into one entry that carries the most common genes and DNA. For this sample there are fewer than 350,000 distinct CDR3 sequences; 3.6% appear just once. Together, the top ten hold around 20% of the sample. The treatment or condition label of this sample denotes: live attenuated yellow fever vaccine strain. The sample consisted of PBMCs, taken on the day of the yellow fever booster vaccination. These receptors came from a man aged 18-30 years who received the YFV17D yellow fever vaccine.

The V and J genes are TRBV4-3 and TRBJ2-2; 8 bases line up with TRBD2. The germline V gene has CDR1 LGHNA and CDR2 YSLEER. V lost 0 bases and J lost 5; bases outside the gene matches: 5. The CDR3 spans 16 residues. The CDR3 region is CASSQESGGWTGELFF. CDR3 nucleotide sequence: TGCGCCAGCAGCCAAGAATCGGGGGGGTGGACCGGGGAGCTGTTTTTT.

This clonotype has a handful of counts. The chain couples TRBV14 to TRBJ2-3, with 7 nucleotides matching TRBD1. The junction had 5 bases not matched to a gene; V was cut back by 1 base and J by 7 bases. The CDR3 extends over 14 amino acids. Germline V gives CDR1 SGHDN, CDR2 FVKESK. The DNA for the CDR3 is TGTGCCAGCAGCCAAGGACAGGGATCCTATACGCAGTATTTT. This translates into CASSQGQGSYTQYF.

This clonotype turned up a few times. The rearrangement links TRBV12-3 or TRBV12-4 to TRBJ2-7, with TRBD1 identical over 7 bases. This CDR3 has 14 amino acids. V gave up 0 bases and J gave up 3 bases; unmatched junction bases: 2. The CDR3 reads CASSLAGQIYEQYF. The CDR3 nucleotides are TGTGCCAGCAGTTTAGCGGGACAGATCTACGAGCAGTACTTC.

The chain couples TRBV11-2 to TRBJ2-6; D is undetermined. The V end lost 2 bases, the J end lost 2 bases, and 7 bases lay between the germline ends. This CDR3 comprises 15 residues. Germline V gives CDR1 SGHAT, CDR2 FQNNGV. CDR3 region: CASSLYATGANVLTF. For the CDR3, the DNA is TGTGCCAGCAGCTTATACGCGACTGGGGCCAACGTCCTGACTTTC.

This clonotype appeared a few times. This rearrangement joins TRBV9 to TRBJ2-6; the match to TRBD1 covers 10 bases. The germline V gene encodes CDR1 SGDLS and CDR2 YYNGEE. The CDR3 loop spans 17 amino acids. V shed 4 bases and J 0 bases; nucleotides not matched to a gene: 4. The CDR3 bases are TGTGCCAGCAGCCGGACAGGGGGTTCCTCTGGGGCCAACGTCCTGACTTTC. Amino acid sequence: CASSRTGGSSGANVLTF. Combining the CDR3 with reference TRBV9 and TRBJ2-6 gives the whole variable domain DSGVTQTPKHLITATGQRVTLRCSPRSGDLSVYWYQQSLDQGLQFLIQYYNGEERAKGNILERFSAQQFPDLHSELNLSSLELGDSALYFCASSRTGGSSGANVLTFGAGSRLTVL.

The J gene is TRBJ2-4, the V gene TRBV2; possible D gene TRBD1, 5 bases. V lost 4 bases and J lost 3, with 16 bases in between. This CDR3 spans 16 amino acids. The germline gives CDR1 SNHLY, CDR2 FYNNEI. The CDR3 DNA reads TGTGCCAGCAGTGGGTCCAGGGCCCTAAACAAAAACATTCAGTACTTC. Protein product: CASSGSRALNKNIQYF.

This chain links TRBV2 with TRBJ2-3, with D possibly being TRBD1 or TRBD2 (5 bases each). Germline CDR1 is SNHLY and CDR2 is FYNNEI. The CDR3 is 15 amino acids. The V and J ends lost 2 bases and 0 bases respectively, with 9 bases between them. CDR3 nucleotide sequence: TGTGCCAGCAGTGAAATCTGGGACAGCACAGATACGCAGTATTTT. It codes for CASSEIWDSTDTQYF.

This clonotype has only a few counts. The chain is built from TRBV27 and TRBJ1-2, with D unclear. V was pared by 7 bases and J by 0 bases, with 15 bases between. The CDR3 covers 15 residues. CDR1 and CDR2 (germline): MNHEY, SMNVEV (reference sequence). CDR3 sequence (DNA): TGTGCCAGCAACCCCGGACGGCTAGCTAACTATGGCTACACCTTC. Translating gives CASNPGRLANYGYTF.

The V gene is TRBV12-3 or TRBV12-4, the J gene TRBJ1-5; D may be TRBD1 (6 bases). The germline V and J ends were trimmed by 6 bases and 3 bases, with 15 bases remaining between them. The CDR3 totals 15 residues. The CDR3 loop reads CASSPNGQLNQPQHF. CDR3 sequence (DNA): TGTGCCAGCAGCCCCAATGGACAGCTCAATCAGCCCCAGCATTTT.